This is a list of T cell receptor beta chains from one sample in a study of cytomegalovirus exposure and HLA in healthy donors. Assay used: immunoSEQ multiplex PCR; TCRdb lists only in-frame clones, some missing. The sample consists of under 200,000 clones, over 75% of them appearing once. The sequenced sample consisted of PBMCs. Source of these receptors: a human donor in good health. The CDR3 runs from the conserved cysteine through the conserved F or W. The D gene is left open where the match is weak. Size values are once, few and many counts, or a class for expanded clones, and some rows have none.

D gene,V gene,clone size,J gene,CDR3 DNA,CDR3 protein
NA,TRBV4-1,NA,TRBJ1-3,TGCGCCAGTTCGAGGACAGCCTCTGGAAACACCATATATTTT,CASSRTASGNTIYF
NA,TRBV5-4,once,TRBJ2-7,TGTGCCAGCAGTCGAACAGGGAGAGGCGACGAGCAGTACTTC,CASSRTGRGDEQYF
NA,TRBV6-1,NA,TRBJ2-2,TGTGCCGCCGGGGGGCGGAACACCGGGGAGCTGTTTTTT,CAAGGRNTGELFF
NA,TRBV5-4,NA,TRBJ1-3,TGTGCCAGCAGCTCTGGGGTCGGGAGGGGAAACACCATATATTTT,CASSSGVGRGNTIYF
TRBD1,TRBV5-6,NA,TRBJ1-6,TGTGCCAGCAGTCGGGACAGGGCGCCTTATAATTCACCCCTCCACTTT,CASSRDRAPYNSPLHF
TRBD1,TRBV5-5,NA,TRBJ1-5,TGTGCCAGCAGCCAGAGGACAGGGACGGATCAGCCCCAGCATTTT,CASSQRTGTDQPQHF
TRBD2,TRBV7-8,NA,TRBJ2-1,TGTGCCAGCAGGGGAGCGGGGGCAGGAAGCAATGAGCAGTTCTTC,CASRGAGAGSNEQFF
NA,TRBV11-2,few,TRBJ2-3,TGTGCCAGCATCCCTTCTAGCACAGATACGCAGTATTTT,CASIPSSTDTQYF
NA,TRBV4-3,few,TRBJ1-4,TGCGCCAGCAGCGGGGGGGCGCCTGAAAAACTGTTTTTT,CASSGGAPEKLFF
NA,TRBV5-1,NA,TRBJ2-2,TGCGCCAGCAGCGATGGCACACCGAACACCGGGGAGCTGTTTTTT,CASSDGTPNTGELFF
TRBD1,TRBV4-1,NA,TRBJ1-1,TGCGCCAGCAGCTTACAGGGGGCCTGGAACACTGAAGCTTTCTTT,CASSLQGAWNTEAFF